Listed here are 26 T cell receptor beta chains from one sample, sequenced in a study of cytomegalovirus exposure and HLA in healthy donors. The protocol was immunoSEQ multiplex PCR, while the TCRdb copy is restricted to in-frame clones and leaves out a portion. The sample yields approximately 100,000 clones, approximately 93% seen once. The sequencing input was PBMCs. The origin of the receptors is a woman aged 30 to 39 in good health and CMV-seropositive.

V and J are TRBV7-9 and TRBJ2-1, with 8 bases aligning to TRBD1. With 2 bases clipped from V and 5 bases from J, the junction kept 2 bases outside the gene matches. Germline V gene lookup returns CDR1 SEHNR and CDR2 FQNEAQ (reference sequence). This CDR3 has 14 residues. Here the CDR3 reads CASSLWTGNNEQFF. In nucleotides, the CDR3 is TGTGCCAGCAGCTTATGGACAGGGAACAATGAGCAGTTCTTC.

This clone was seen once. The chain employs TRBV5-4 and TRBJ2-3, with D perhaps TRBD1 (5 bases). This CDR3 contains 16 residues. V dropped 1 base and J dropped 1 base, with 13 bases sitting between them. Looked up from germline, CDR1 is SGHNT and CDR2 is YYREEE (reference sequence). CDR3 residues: CASSLIGVIGTDTQYF. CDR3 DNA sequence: TGTGCCAGCAGCTTGATAGGGGTCATAGGCACAGATACGCAGTATTTT.

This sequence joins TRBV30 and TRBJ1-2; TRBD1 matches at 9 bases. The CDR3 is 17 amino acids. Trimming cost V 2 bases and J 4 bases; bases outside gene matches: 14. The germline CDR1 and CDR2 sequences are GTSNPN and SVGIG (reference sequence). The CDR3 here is CAWSSWLTGGRSYGYTF. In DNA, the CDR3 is TGTGCCTGGAGTAGTTGGCTTACAGGGGGCAGGAGCTATGGCTACACCTTC.

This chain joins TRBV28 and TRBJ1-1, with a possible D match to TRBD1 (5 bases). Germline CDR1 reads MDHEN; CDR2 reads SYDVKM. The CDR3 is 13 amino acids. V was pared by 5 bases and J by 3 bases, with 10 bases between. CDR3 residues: CASSPPRDTEAFF. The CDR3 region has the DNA TGTGCCAGCAGTCCCCCCAGGGACACTGAAGCTTTCTTT.

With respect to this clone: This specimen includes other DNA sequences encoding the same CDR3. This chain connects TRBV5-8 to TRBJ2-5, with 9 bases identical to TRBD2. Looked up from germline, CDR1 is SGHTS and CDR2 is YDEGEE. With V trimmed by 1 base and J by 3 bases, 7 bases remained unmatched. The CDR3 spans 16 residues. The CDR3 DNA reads TGTGCCAGCAGCTTGTTGTTGGGACTAGCAGAAGAGACCCAGTACTTC. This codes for CASSLLLGLAEETQYF.

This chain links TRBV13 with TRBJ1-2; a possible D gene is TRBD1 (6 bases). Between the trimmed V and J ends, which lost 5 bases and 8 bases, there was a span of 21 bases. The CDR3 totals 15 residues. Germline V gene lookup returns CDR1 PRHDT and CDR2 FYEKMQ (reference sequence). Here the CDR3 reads CASSQVRGAPEGYTF. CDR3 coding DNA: TGTGCCAGCAGCCAAGTTCGGGGGGCCCCGGAAGGCTACACCTTC.

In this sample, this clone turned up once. CDR3 sequence reads: CASRPRGNYGYTF. The CDR3 DNA follows: TGTGCCAGCAGGCCCCGGGGGAACTATGGCTACACCTTC. The chain employs TRBV6-1 and TRBJ1-2, with TRBD1 as a possible D gene (5 bases). CDR3 length equals 13 residues. V was trimmed by 6 bases and J by 2 bases, leaving 10 bases between them. CDR1 is MNHNS, CDR2 SASEGT, per germline.

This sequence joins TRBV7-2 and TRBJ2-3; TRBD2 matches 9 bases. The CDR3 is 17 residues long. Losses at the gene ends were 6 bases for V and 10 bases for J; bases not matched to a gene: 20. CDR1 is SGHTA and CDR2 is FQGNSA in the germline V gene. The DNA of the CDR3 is TGTGCCAGCAGTCCCTACAAAATAGCGGGAGCCTCTATGTCGCAGTATTTT. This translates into CASSPYKIAGASMSQYF.

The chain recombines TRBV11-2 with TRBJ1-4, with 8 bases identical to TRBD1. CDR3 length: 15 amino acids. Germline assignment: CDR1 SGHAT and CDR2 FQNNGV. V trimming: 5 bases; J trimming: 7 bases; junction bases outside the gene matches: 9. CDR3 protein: CASSGRTGLSEKLFF. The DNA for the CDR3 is TGTGCCAGCAGCGGACGGACAGGGTTGAGTGAAAAACTGTTTTTT.

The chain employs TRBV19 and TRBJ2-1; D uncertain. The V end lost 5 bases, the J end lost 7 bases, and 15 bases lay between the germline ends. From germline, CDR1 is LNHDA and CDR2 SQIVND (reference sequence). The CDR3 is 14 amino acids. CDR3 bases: TGTGCCAGTAGTTTCGGTCCGAACCAAAATGAGCAGTTCTTC. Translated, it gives CASSFGPNQNEQFF.

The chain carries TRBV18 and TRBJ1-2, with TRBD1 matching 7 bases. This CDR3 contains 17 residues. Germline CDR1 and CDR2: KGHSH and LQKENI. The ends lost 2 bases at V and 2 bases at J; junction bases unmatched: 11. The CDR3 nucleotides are TGTGCCAGCTCACCAAAAACCATGCAGGGGGTAAACTATGGCTACACCTTC. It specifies CASSPKTMQGVNYGYTF.

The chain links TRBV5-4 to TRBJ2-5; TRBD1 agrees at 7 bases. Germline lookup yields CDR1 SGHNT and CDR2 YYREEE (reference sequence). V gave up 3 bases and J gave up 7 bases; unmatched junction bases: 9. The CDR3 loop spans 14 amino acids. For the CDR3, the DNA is TGTGCCAGCAGCTCCACAGGGGTGGTGGGGACCCAGTACTTC. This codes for CASSSTGVVGTQYF. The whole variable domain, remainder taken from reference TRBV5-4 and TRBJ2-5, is ETGVTQSPTHLIKTRGQQVTLRCSSQSGHNTVSWYQQALGQGPQFIFQYYREEENGRGNFPPRFSGLQFPNYSSELNVNALELDDSALYLCASSSTGVVGTQYFGPGTRLLVL.

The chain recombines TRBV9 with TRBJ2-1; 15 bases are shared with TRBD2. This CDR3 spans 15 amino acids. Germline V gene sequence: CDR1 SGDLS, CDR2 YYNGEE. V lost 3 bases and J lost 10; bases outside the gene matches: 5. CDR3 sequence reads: CASSAGLAGGTEQFF. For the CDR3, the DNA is TGTGCCAGCAGCGCGGGACTAGCGGGAGGAACGGAGCAGTTCTTC.

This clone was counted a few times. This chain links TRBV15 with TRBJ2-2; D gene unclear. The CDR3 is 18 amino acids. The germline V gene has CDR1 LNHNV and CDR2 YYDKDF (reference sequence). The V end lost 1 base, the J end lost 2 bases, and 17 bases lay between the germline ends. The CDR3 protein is CATSRARLIIGNTGELFF. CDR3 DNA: TGTGCCACCAGCAGAGCCCGCCTAATCATTGGTAACACCGGGGAGCTGTTTTTT.

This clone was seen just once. Here the CDR3 reads CASSTRDRGHEAQYF. DNA for the CDR3: TGTGCCAGCAGCACCCGGGACAGGGGACATGAGGCCCAGTACTTC. The rearrangement links TRBV11-3 to TRBJ2-5; TRBD1 agrees at 10 bases. V shed 5 bases and J 9 bases; nucleotides not matched to a gene: 12. The CDR3 extends over 15 amino acids. CDR1 and CDR2 (germline): SGHNT, YENEEA.

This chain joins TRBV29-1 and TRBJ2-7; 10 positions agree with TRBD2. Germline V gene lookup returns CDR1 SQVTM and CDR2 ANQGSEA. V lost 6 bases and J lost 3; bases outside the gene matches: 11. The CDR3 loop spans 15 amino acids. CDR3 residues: CSVRDLAGDLYEQYF. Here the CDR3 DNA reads TGCAGCGTGCGGGATCTAGCGGGAGATCTCTACGAGCAGTACTTC.

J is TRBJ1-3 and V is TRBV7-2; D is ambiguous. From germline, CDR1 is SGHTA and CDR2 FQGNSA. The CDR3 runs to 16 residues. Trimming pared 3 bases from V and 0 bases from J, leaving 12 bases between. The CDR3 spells CASSFMTSTSGNTIYF. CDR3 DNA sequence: TGTGCCAGCAGCTTTATGACTTCTACCTCTGGAAACACCATATATTTT.

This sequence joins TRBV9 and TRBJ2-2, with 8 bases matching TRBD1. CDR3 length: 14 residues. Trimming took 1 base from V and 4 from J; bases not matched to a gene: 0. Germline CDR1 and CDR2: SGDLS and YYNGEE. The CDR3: CASSVTGGTGELFF. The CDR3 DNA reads TGTGCCAGCAGCGTAACAGGGGGCACCGGGGAGCTGTTTTTT.

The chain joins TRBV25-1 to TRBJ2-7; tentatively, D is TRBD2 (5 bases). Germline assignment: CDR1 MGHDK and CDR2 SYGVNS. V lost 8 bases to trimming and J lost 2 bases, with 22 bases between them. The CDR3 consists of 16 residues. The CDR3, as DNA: TGTGCCAGCTCCCCCGCACTAGTGGGGAGCGCCTACGAGCAGTACTTC. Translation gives CASSPALVGSAYEQYF.

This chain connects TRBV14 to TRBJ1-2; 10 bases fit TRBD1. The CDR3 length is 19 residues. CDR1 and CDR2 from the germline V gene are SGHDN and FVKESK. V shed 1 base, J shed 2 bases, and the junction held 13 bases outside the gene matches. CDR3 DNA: TGTGCCAGCAGCCAAGTTCCCGGGACAGGGGCAGAATGGAACTATGGCTACACCTTC. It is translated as CASSQVPGTGAEWNYGYTF.

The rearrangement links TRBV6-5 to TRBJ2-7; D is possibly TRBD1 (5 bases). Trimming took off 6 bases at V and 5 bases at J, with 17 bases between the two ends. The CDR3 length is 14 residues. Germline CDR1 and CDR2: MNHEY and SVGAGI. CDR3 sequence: CASRLQAPLDEQYF. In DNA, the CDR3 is TGTGCCAGCAGATTACAGGCCCCCCTCGACGAGCAGTACTTC.

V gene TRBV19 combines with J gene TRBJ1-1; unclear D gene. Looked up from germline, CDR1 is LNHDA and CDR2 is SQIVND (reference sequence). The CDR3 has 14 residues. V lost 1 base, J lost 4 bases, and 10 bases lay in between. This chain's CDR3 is CASSIARVGTEAFF. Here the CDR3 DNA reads TGTGCCAGTAGTATAGCGCGGGTTGGCACTGAAGCTTTCTTT.

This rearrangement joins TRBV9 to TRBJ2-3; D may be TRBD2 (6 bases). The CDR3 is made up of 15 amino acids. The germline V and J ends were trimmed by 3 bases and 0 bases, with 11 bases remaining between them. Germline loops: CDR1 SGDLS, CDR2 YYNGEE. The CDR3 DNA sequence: TGTGCCAGCAGCGGTAGCGGACTTAGCACAGATACGCAGTATTTT. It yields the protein CASSGSGLSTDTQYF.

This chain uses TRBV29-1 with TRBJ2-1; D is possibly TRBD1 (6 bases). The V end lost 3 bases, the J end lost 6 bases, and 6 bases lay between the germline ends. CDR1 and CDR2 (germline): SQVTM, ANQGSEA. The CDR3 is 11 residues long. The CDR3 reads CSVDRGNEQFF. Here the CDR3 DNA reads TGCAGCGTTGACAGGGGCAATGAGCAGTTCTTC.

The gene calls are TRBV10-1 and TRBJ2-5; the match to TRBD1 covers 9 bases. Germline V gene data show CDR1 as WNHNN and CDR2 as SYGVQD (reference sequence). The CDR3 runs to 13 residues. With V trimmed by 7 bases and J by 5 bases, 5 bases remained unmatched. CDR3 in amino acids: CASTTGGLETQYF. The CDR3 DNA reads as TGCGCCAGCACGACAGGGGGATTGGAGACCCAGTACTTC.

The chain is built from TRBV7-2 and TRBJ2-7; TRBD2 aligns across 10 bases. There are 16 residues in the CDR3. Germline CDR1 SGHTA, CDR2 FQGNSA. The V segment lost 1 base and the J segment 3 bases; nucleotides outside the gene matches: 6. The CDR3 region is CASSLDRPSGSYEQYF. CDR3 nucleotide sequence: TGTGCCAGCAGCTTAGATCGGCCTAGCGGGAGCTACGAGCAGTACTTC.